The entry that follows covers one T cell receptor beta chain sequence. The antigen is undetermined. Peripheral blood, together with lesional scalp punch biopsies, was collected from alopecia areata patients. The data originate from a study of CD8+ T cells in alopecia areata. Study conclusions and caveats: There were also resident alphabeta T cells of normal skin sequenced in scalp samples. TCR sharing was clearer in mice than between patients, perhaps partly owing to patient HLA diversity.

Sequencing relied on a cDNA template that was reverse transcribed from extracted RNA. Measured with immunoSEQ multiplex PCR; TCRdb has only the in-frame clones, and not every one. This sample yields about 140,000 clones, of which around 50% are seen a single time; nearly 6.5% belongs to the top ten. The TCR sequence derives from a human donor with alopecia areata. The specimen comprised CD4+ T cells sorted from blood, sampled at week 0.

This CDR3 reads CAWSGGTGGSPLHF. The CDR3 DNA is TGTGCCTGGAGTGGAGGGACAGGCGGTTCACCCCTCCACTTT. This chain joins TRBV30 and TRBJ1-6, with TRBD1 matching over 8 bases. The CDR3 is made up of 14 amino acids. The V gene's germline CDR1 is GTSNPN and CDR2 SVGIG (reference sequence). V lost 1 base to trimming and J lost 9 bases; unmatched junction nucleotides: 5.